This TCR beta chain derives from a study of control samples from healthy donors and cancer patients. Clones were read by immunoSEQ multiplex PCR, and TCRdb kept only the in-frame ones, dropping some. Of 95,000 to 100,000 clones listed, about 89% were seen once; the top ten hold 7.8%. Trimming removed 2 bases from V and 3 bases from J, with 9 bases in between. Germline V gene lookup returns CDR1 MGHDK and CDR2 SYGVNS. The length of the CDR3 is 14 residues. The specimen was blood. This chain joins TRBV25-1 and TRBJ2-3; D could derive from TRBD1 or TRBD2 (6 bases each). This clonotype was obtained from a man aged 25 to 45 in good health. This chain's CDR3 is CASSEQGRTDTQYF. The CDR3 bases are TGTGCCAGCAGTGAACAGGGGAGGACAGATACGCAGTATTTT.